A single sample gave rise to the 20 T cell receptor beta chains below, sequenced in a study of cytomegalovirus exposure and HLA in healthy donors. PCR employed 60 Vbeta and 13 Jbeta primers. Repertoires were generated with immunoSEQ multiplex PCR, while TCRdb's copy carries only in-frame clones and drops some. There are about 98,000 clones in the sample; more than 60% occur only once, and roughly 2.5% lies in the top ten. Input material: PBMCs. These receptors were obtained from a man aged 45 to 65 in good health and CMV-seronegative.

The chain uses TRBV5-5 and TRBJ1-3; no definite D call. The CDR3 contains 20 residues. CDR1 is SGHKS and CDR2 is YYEKEE in the germline V gene (reference sequence). Trimming left V 0 bases short and J 0 bases short, with 22 bases between. The chain's CDR3 is CASSLDREALSVDSGNTIYF. In DNA form, the CDR3 reads TGTGCCAGCAGCTTGGACCGGGAGGCCCTGTCCGTTGACTCTGGAAACACCATATATTTT.

The chain is built from TRBV28 and TRBJ1-3; 7 bases map to TRBD1. The CDR3 consists of 15 residues. Looked up from germline, CDR1 is MDHEN and CDR2 is SYDVKM. With 5 bases clipped from V and 0 bases from J, the junction kept 4 bases outside the gene matches. CDR3 sequence: CASSPGTASGNTIYF. DNA of the CDR3: TGTGCCAGCAGTCCTGGGACAGCCTCTGGAAACACCATATATTTT.

The table lists this clone with a few counts. This sequence joins TRBV6-1 and TRBJ2-2, with D tentatively TRBD2 (7 bases). The CDR3 length is 16 residues. Germline CDR1 MNHNS, CDR2 SASEGT. V was shortened by 1 base and J by 5 bases, with 14 bases between the two germline ends. This CDR3 reads CASSEVGGAGTGELFF. CDR3 nucleotides: TGTGCCAGCAGTGAAGTGGGGGGGGCGGGGACCGGGGAGCTGTTTTTT.

V gene TRBV6-6 combines with J gene TRBJ1-3; the match to TRBD1 covers 7 bases. Germline V gene data show CDR1 as MNHNY and CDR2 as SVGAGI (reference sequence). The length of the CDR3 is 15 residues. V trimming: 5 bases; J trimming: 0 bases; junction bases outside the gene matches: 4. DNA for the CDR3: TGTGCCAGCAGTGCCTGGGACAGCTCTGGAAACACCATATATTTT. It translates to CASSAWDSSGNTIYF.

The chain has TRBV7-6 and TRBJ2-7; perhaps TRBD2 as D (6 bases). This CDR3 region has 14 residues. The V end lost 2 bases, the J end lost 4 bases, and 12 bases lay between the germline ends. Germline loops: CDR1 SGHVS, CDR2 FNYEAQ. The CDR3 is CASSLRRGGYEQYF. CDR3 in DNA: TGTGCCAGCAGCTTACGGCGGGGCGGGTACGAGCAGTACTTC.

This chain uses TRBV2 with TRBJ1-4; 7 bases align to TRBD1. With V trimmed by 2 bases and J by 2 bases, 8 bases remained unmatched. CDR1 is SNHLY, CDR2 FYNNEI, per germline. The CDR3 has 17 amino acids. The CDR3 loop is CASSELGRGPTNEKLFF. CDR3 coding DNA: TGTGCCAGCAGTGAATTGGGTAGGGGGCCGACTAATGAAAAACTGTTTTTT.

This clone was detected a few times. The rearrangement uses TRBV28 and TRBJ1-1; TRBD1 might be the D (5 bases). The CDR3 consists of 14 residues. Germline-derived CDR1 and CDR2 are MDHEN and SYDVKM. Trimming shortened V by 5 bases and J by 9 bases, and 19 bases separated the two germline ends. As DNA, the CDR3 is TGTGCCAGCAGTGGGCGGGACTTCGAGAAGAAAGCTTTCTTT. Translated, it gives CASSGRDFEKKAFF.

The chain links TRBV28 to TRBJ2-1; 15 bases line up with TRBD2. Germline V gene data show CDR1 as MDHEN and CDR2 as SYDVKM. The CDR3 is made up of 17 amino acids. J lost 4 bases, V lost 2 bases, and 3 bases had no gene match. The CDR3 sequence: CASSLGTSGRKYNEQFF. CDR3 sequence (DNA): TGTGCCAGCAGTTTAGGGACTAGCGGGAGGAAATACAATGAGCAGTTCTTC.

This chain joins TRBV4-3 and TRBJ2-3, with 10 bases that match TRBD2. V shed 9 bases and J 1 base; nucleotides not matched to a gene: 4. CDR3 size: 14 residues. Germline loops: CDR1 LGHNA, CDR2 YSLEER. The DNA for the CDR3 is TGCGCCAGTAGAGGACTAGCGGGCACAGATACGCAGTATTTT. It yields the protein CASRGLAGTDTQYF.

The rearrangement links TRBV9 to TRBJ2-1, with 16 positions matching TRBD2. The J segment lost 8 bases and the V segment lost 0 bases, leaving 11 bases of the junction unmatched. This CDR3 region has 19 residues. From germline, CDR1 is SGDLS and CDR2 YYNGEE. The CDR3 nucleotides are TGTGCCAGCAGCGTAGGGATGGGACTAGCGGGAGGGCCTGGGGATGAGCAGTTCTTC. It is translated as CASSVGMGLAGGPGDEQFF.

The rearrangement uses TRBV4-1 and TRBJ2-7, with 7 bases matching TRBD2. Germline values: CDR1 MGHRA, CDR2 YSYEKL. The CDR3 covers 13 residues. The J segment lost 7 bases and the V segment lost 3 bases, leaving 6 bases of the junction unmatched. In nucleotides, the CDR3 is TGCGCCAGCAGCCACTCAGGGAGGGAAGAGCAGTACTTC. Amino acids: CASSHSGREEQYF.

The CDR3 spells CASSITRANTGELFF. The DNA of the CDR3 is TGTGCCAGTAGTATTACCCGGGCGAACACCGGGGAGCTGTTTTTT. This chain connects TRBV19 to TRBJ2-2; D is unresolved. The germline V and J ends were trimmed by 3 bases and 0 bases, with 8 bases remaining between them. The CDR3 extends over 15 amino acids. Germline values: CDR1 LNHDA, CDR2 SQIVND (reference sequence). Supplemented by reference TRBV19 and TRBJ2-2, the full variable domain reads DGGITQSPKYLFRKEGQNVTLSCEQNLNHDAMYWYRQDPGQGLRLIYYSQIVNDFQKGDIAEGYSVSREKKESFPLTVTSAQKNPTAFYLCASSITRANTGELFFGEGSRLTVL.

The J gene is TRBJ2-3, the V gene TRBV5-8; 10 nucleotides line up with TRBD2. The CDR3 totals 15 residues. CDR1 is SGHTS and CDR2 is YDEGEE in the germline V gene. V gave up 5 bases and J gave up 2 bases; unmatched junction bases: 5. The CDR3 loop is CASSPSGGLTDTQYF. The DNA for the CDR3 is TGTGCCAGCAGTCCTAGCGGGGGCCTCACAGATACGCAGTATTTT. Drawing the rest from reference TRBV5-8 and TRBJ2-3, the complete variable domain is EAGVTQSPTHLIKTRGQQATLRCSPISGHTSVYWYQQALGLGLQFLLWYDEGEERNRGNFPPRFSGRQFPNYSSELNVNALELEDSALYLCASSPSGGLTDTQYFGPGTRLTVL.

A single count supports this clone. The rearrangement joins TRBV7-9 to TRBJ2-7, with TRBD2 as a possible D gene (6 bases). This CDR3 region has 16 residues. CDR1 and CDR2 from the germline V gene are SEHNR and FQNEAQ (reference sequence). V lost 4 bases and J lost 2, with 18 bases in between. CDR3 in amino acids: CASSSIRARGAYEQYF. The CDR3 DNA is TGTGCCAGCAGCTCGATAAGGGCGCGGGGAGCCTACGAGCAGTACTTC.

The chain recombines TRBV4-1 with TRBJ2-1, with TRBD2 identical over 10 bases. The germline gives CDR1 MGHRA, CDR2 YSYEKL. CDR3 length: 16 residues. V was clipped by 4 bases and J by 9 bases; unmatched bases: 12. The CDR3 DNA reads as TGCGCCAGCAGCCTCCTAGGGGGAGCGGGAGGGGGTGAGCAGTTCTTC. It translates to CASSLLGGAGGGEQFF.

This clone was counted only a few times. The CDR3 nucleotides are TGTGCCAGCATTGACTCTACGGAGACCCAGTACTTC. This encodes CASIDSTETQYF. The V and J genes are TRBV27 and TRBJ2-5; D ambiguous. Germline V gene lookup returns CDR1 MNHEY and CDR2 SMNVEV (reference sequence). The CDR3 runs 12 residues. With 7 bases removed from V and 5 bases from J, the gap between germline ends came to 11 bases.

The chain joins TRBV28 to TRBJ2-7; D is possibly TRBD2 (6 bases). This CDR3 region has 15 residues. Germline V lookup: CDR1 MDHEN, CDR2 SYDVKM. Deletions cut 5 bases from V and 6 bases from J, with 20 bases between. The CDR3 nucleotides read TGTGCCAGCAGTCTCGGCGGGGCAGGCCAGGGCGAGCAGTACTTC. It translates to CASSLGGAGQGEQYF.

The V and J genes are TRBV27 and TRBJ2-7, with 8 bases matching TRBD2. The junction had 4 bases not matched to a gene; V was cut back by 6 bases and J by 3 bases. This CDR3 has 13 residues. The V gene's germline CDR1 is MNHEY and CDR2 SMNVEV (reference sequence). Here the CDR3 DNA reads TGTGCCAGCAGAAAACGGGAGGGCTACGAGCAGTACTTC. Translating it yields CASRKREGYEQYF.

J is TRBJ2-1 and V is TRBV30; 9 bases are shared with TRBD1. The junction had 10 bases not matched to a gene; V was cut back by 3 bases and J by 4 bases. Germline lookup yields CDR1 GTSNPN and CDR2 SVGIG (reference sequence). The CDR3 runs 16 residues. The CDR3 loop reads CAWRGFRDRDYNEQFF. The CDR3 bases are TGTGCCTGGAGGGGATTCCGGGACAGGGATTACAATGAGCAGTTCTTC.

The genes are TRBV6-5 and TRBJ2-1; 8 nucleotides align to TRBD2. With V trimmed by 0 bases and J by 5 bases, 6 bases remained unmatched. This CDR3 spans 16 amino acids. Looked up from germline, CDR1 is MNHEY and CDR2 is SVGAGI. CDR3 in amino acids: CASSYSTTSGHNEQFF. The CDR3, as DNA: TGTGCCAGCAGTTACTCGACTACTAGCGGCCACAATGAGCAGTTCTTC.